The 27 T cell receptor beta chains below were found in one sample sequenced in a study of shared T cell receptors in the human thymus. The protocol was immunoSEQ multiplex PCR, while the TCRdb copy is restricted to in-frame clones and leaves out a portion. The sample has about 660,000 clones, around 87% seen once. These sequences were also reported in another study, on human thymus T cells.

Sequenced: thymocytes. The source of these receptors is a boy younger than two with a congenital heart defect.

The chain combines TRBV4-3 with TRBJ1-1; TRBD1 matches 7 bases. The V and J ends lost 1 base and 1 base, in that order; junction bases with no gene match: 9. This CDR3 has 17 residues. The germline gives CDR1 LGHNA, CDR2 YSLEER. The CDR3 sequence: CASSQVNSDRRNTEAFF. Here the CDR3 DNA reads TGCGCCAGCAGCCAAGTTAATTCGGACAGGAGGAACACTGAAGCTTTCTTT.

With respect to this clone: At the DNA level, this CDR3 is encoded by other sequences in the same sample as well. The chain employs TRBV5-6 and TRBJ1-5; D not certain. Germline V gives CDR1 SGHDT, CDR2 YYEEEE. The CDR3 is 13 amino acids. V was cut by 1 base and J by 4 bases, with 6 bases left in between. In DNA form, the CDR3 reads TGTGCCAGCAGCTTGAATCGGAATCAGCCCCAGCATTTT. It is translated as CASSLNRNQPQHF.

V usage is TRBV4-3 and J usage is TRBJ2-3; tentatively, D is TRBD1 (6 bases). The V and J ends lost 2 bases and 0 bases respectively, with 21 bases between them. Germline loops: CDR1 LGHNA, CDR2 YSLEER. The length of the CDR3 is 19 residues. CDR3 in amino acids: CASSQCSYYGTSSTDTQYF. The CDR3 nucleotides read TGCGCCAGCAGCCAATGCTCCTATTATGGGACATCTAGCACAGATACGCAGTATTTT.

The genes are TRBV5-1 and TRBJ1-4; TRBD1 might be the D (5 bases). The CDR3 covers 13 residues. In germline, CDR1 is SGHRS, CDR2 YFSETQ. The V end was cut by 5 bases, the J end by 5 bases, with 10 bases between. The DNA of the CDR3 is TGCGCCAGCAGGGGGACTTTGAATGAAAAACTGTTTTTT. This translates into CASRGTLNEKLFF.

The gene calls are TRBV5-1 and TRBJ2-7; TRBD2 might be the D (6 bases). Germline CDR1 reads SGHRS; CDR2 reads YFSETQ. Trimming removed 5 bases at V and 2 bases at J, with 8 bases between. There are 12 residues in the CDR3. CDR3 residues: CASRGGAYEQYF. DNA for the CDR3: TGCGCCAGCAGGGGCGGGGCCTACGAGCAGTACTTC.

The V gene is TRBV13, the J gene TRBJ1-2, with 8 bases aligning to TRBD1. The CDR3 runs to 16 residues. Trimming removed 2 bases from V and 2 bases from J; junction bases left unmatched: 7. The germline CDR1 and CDR2 sequences are PRHDT and FYEKMQ (reference sequence). Written as DNA, the CDR3 is TGTGCCAGCAGCTTATCAGGACAGGGACGAAACTATGGCTACACCTTC. Residues: CASSLSGQGRNYGYTF.

The chain recombines TRBV5-1 with TRBJ2-7; 10 bases are shared with TRBD2. V was pared by 5 bases and J by 3 bases, with 8 bases of the junction left unmatched. The germline V gene encodes CDR1 SGHRS and CDR2 YFSETQ. This CDR3 comprises 15 residues. The CDR3: CASRSIAGGHYEQYF. CDR3 in DNA: TGCGCCAGCAGATCGATAGCGGGAGGCCACTACGAGCAGTACTTC. Drawing the rest from reference TRBV5-1 and TRBJ2-7, the complete variable domain is KAGVTQTPRYLIKTRGQQVTLSCSPISGHRSVSWYQQTPGQGLQFLFEYFSETQRNKGNFPGRFSGRQFSNSRSEMNVSTLELGDSALYLCASRSIAGGHYEQYFGPGTRLTVT.

V gene TRBV4-1 combines with J gene TRBJ1-4; TRBD1 matches 9 bases. V shed 2 bases, J shed 8 bases, and the junction held 9 bases outside the gene matches. The CDR3 runs to 16 residues. Looked up from germline, CDR1 is MGHRA and CDR2 is YSYEKL. The DNA of the CDR3 is TGCGCCAGCAGCCAACCCATACAGGGGGCACGGGAAAAACTGTTTTTT. This gives the protein CASSQPIQGAREKLFF.

J is TRBJ2-2 and V is TRBV6-5; D is perhaps TRBD2 (5 bases). Trimming pared 2 bases from V and 8 bases from J, leaving 6 bases between. Germline CDR1 MNHEY, CDR2 SVGAGI. CDR3 length equals 12 residues. CDR3 DNA sequence: TGTGCCAGCAGTTACCGAGGGGGGGAGCTGTTTTTT. Residues: CASSYRGGELFF.

This clone appeared a few times. The CDR3 coding sequence is TGTGCCAGCAGTTACTCGAACGACACGGGGGATACGCAGTATTTT. It is translated as CASSYSNDTGDTQYF. The chain recombines TRBV6-5 with TRBJ2-3; D is possibly TRBD2 (5 bases). V lost 0 bases, J lost 6 bases, and 13 bases lay in between. CDR3 size: 15 residues. Germline CDR1 MNHEY, CDR2 SVGAGI.

This sequence joins TRBV19 and TRBJ2-7; D remains unclear. The V end lost 5 bases, the J end lost 3 bases, and 14 bases lay between the germline ends. Germline V gene data show CDR1 as LNHDA and CDR2 as SQIVND (reference sequence). The CDR3 runs 14 residues. The CDR3 nucleotides read TGTGCCAGTAGTCCGAGATTTTCATACTACGAGCAGTACTTC. Its protein product is CASSPRFSYYEQYF.

The chain is built from TRBV2 and TRBJ1-1, with 7 bases fitting TRBD1. CDR1 SNHLY and CDR2 FYNNEI come from the germline V gene. CDR3 length: 15 residues. V was pared by 6 bases and J by 2 bases, with 9 bases of the junction left unmatched. The CDR3 loop is CASSPGQGVNTEAFF. As DNA, the CDR3 is TGTGCCAGCAGCCCGGGCCAGGGGGTTAACACTGAAGCTTTCTTT.

V is TRBV29-1 and J is TRBJ2-1, with no clear D. The V gene lost 7 bases and the J gene lost 12 bases, with 25 bases spanning the gap. From germline, CDR1 is SQVTM and CDR2 ANQGSEA. CDR3 length: 14 amino acids. CDR3 coding DNA: TGCAGCGACGGATATTCAACTAATAGTCACCGGCAGTTCTTC. It encodes CSDGYSTNSHRQFF.

The V gene is TRBV5-4, the J gene TRBJ1-2; the match to TRBD1 covers 9 bases. The CDR3 is 13 residues long. V was pared by 5 bases and J by 4 bases, with 3 bases of the junction left unmatched. Germline CDR1 and CDR2: SGHNT and YYREEE (reference sequence). The CDR3 here is CASRTGGIYGYTF. CDR3 DNA: TGTGCCAGCAGAACAGGGGGCATCTATGGCTACACCTTC. The full variable domain, completed using reference TRBV5-4 and TRBJ1-2, is ETGVTQSPTHLIKTRGQQVTLRCSSQSGHNTVSWYQQALGQGPQFIFQYYREEENGRGNFPPRFSGLQFPNYSSELNVNALELDDSALYLCASRTGGIYGYTFGSGTRLTVV.

The chain links TRBV7-6 to TRBJ2-7; 9 bases fit TRBD1. This CDR3 spans 18 amino acids. Per germline, CDR1 SGHVS and CDR2 FNYEAQ. V shed 5 bases and J 0 bases; nucleotides not matched to a gene: 14. This chain's CDR3 is CASSLGGPGQGTSYEQYF. In nucleotides, the CDR3 is TGTGCCAGCAGCCTTGGTGGGCCGGGACAGGGAACCTCCTACGAGCAGTACTTC.

The chain couples TRBV28 to TRBJ1-5; TRBD1 might be the D (5 bases). V lost 8 bases to trimming and J lost 0 bases, with 8 bases between them. This CDR3 spans 13 amino acids. Germline V lookup: CDR1 MDHEN, CDR2 SYDVKM. The CDR3 DNA follows: TGTGCCAGCGGAGGGGATAGCAATCAGCCCCAGCATTTT. It codes for CASGGDSNQPQHF.

The chain links TRBV30 to TRBJ2-7, with D possibly matching TRBD1 (6 bases). Looked up from germline, CDR1 is GTSNPN and CDR2 is SVGIG (reference sequence). The CDR3 loop spans 15 amino acids. Trimming stripped 4 bases from V and 2 bases from J, with 18 bases between. The CDR3, as DNA: TGTGCCTGGACACTGTCTAAACAGGGAACCTACGAGCAGTACTTC. This gives the protein CAWTLSKQGTYEQYF.

In this sample, this clone turned up a few times. Additional DNA sequences in this sample encode the identical CDR3. This chain connects TRBV27 to TRBJ1-6; TRBD1 matches 9 bases. Germline trimming cut 5 bases from V and 4 bases from J; bases unmatched to any gene: 15. The germline gives CDR1 MNHEY, CDR2 SMNVEV (reference sequence). CDR3 length equals 19 residues. CDR3 residues: CASSPSRNGTGFYNSPLHF. CDR3 DNA: TGTGCCAGCAGTCCCTCCAGAAACGGGACAGGGTTTTATAATTCACCCCTCCACTTT.

The chain combines TRBV2 with TRBJ2-5; 8 bases map to TRBD2. CDR1 is SNHLY and CDR2 is FYNNEI in the germline V gene. The V segment lost 10 bases and the J segment 2 bases; nucleotides outside the gene matches: 18. The CDR3 totals 17 residues. The CDR3 sequence: CATRVLAGGVGQETQYF. The DNA for the CDR3 is TGTGCCACCAGAGTGCTAGCGGGTGGGGTGGGACAAGAGACCCAGTACTTC.

Written as DNA, the CDR3 is TGTGCCAGCACCCAGGGGTCCAGGGAACCTTACTATGGCTACACCTTC. Amino acids: CASTQGSREPYYGYTF. V usage is TRBV27 and J usage is TRBJ1-2; perhaps TRBD1 as D (6 bases). With 7 bases removed from V and 3 bases from J, the gap between germline ends came to 21 bases. Germline CDR1 reads MNHEY; CDR2 reads SMNVEV (reference sequence). The CDR3 covers 16 residues.

This clone has a handful of counts. This chain joins TRBV28 and TRBJ1-3, with D perhaps matching TRBD1 (6 bases). V lost 3 bases and J 2 bases, leaving 8 bases between the germline ends. Per germline, CDR1 MDHEN and CDR2 SYDVKM. The CDR3 covers 14 residues. The CDR3, as DNA: TGTGCCAGCAGTTTGCAGGGGCCTGGAAACACCATATATTTT. It translates to CASSLQGPGNTIYF.

For the CDR3, the DNA is TGTGCCAGCAGCCCAGTGTATTGGGCTAGCGGGAGTTGTGAGCAGTTCTTC. It encodes CASSPVYWASGSCEQFF. J is TRBJ2-1 and V is TRBV7-8, with 10 bases matching TRBD2. The CDR3 runs to 17 residues. Trimming cost V 5 bases and J 9 bases; bases outside gene matches: 16. In germline, CDR1 is SGHVS, CDR2 FQNEAQ.

The chain uses TRBV28 and TRBJ1-5, with D possibly matching TRBD1 (5 bases). Looked up from germline, CDR1 is MDHEN and CDR2 is SYDVKM. The CDR3 runs to 18 residues. Trimming removed 7 bases at V and 0 bases at J, with 22 bases between. CDR3 protein: CASMEGPRGVYSNQPQHF. The DNA for the CDR3 is TGTGCCAGCATGGAGGGACCGCGGGGAGTTTATAGCAATCAGCCCCAGCATTTT.

This clone was detected a few times. V usage is TRBV7-6 and J usage is TRBJ2-3, with D unclear. This CDR3 spans 16 amino acids. The germline V and J ends were trimmed by 5 bases and 3 bases, with 18 bases remaining between them. The germline V gene has CDR1 SGHVS and CDR2 FNYEAQ. The CDR3 sequence: CASSQERTGRTDTQYF. DNA for the CDR3: TGTGCCAGCAGCCAGGAAAGAACTGGAAGGACAGATACGCAGTATTTT. The variable domain in full, with the rest retrieved from reference TRBV7-6 and TRBJ2-3, is GAGVSQSPRYKVTKRGQDVALRCDPISGHVSLYWYRQALGQGPEFLTYFNYEAQQDKSGLPNDRFSAERPEGSISTLTIQRTEQRDSAMYRCASSQERTGRTDTQYFGPGTRLTVL.

This chain connects TRBV29-1 to TRBJ2-5; D gene uncertain. The germline V and J ends were trimmed by 8 bases and 1 base, with 14 bases remaining between them. Germline V lookup: CDR1 SQVTM, CDR2 ANQGSEA. The CDR3 runs 13 residues. CDR3: CSLSEVFQETQYF. DNA of the CDR3: TGCAGCCTCTCAGAGGTATTCCAAGAGACCCAGTACTTC.

The chain carries TRBV2 and TRBJ1-6; tentatively, D is TRBD1 (6 bases). The CDR3 covers 15 residues. From germline, CDR1 is SNHLY and CDR2 FYNNEI. The germline V and J ends were trimmed by 5 bases and 7 bases, with 15 bases remaining between them. CDR3 region: CASSSSEGVNSPLHF. The CDR3 nucleotides read TGTGCCAGCAGTTCTTCAGAGGGGGTGAATTCACCCCTCCACTTT.

The V and J genes are TRBV7-8 and TRBJ1-1, with D perhaps matching TRBD1 (5 bases). Germline loops: CDR1 SGHVS, CDR2 FQNEAQ. V lost 5 bases and J lost 2, with 12 bases in between. The CDR3 is made up of 14 amino acids. The CDR3 nucleotides read TGTGCCAGCAGCCCACCGACAGTTAACACTGAAGCTTTCTTT. It codes for CASSPPTVNTEAFF.